The 3 T cell receptor beta chains presented below share a single source sample, sequenced in a study of T cells in Graves' hyperthyroidism and ophthalmopathy. Amplification of TCR beta CDR3 regions used RNA as the template. Using the HTBI primer set, a first-round RT-PCR was run on the TCR CDR3. Each CDR3 protein gets one entry after TCRdb re-called the multiplex PCR reads with MiXCR. The data contain over 150,000 distinct CDR3 sequences, roughly a sixth of them singletons. The source material was blood. The receptors originated from a woman aged 45-60 years with Graves' hyperthyroidism.

This clonotype was counted only a few times. The chain links TRBV7-8 to TRBJ2-5; maybe TRBD2 (6 bases). The germline V gene encodes CDR1 SGHVS and CDR2 FQNEAQ. Trimming removed 2 bases at V and 1 base at J, with 11 bases between. CDR3 size: 15 residues. This CDR3 reads CASSLWASAQETQYF. The DNA for the CDR3 is TGTGCCAGCAGCTTATGGGCTAGCGCCCAAGAGACCCAGTACTTC.

Ten or more counts support this clonotype. The chain is built from TRBV19 and TRBJ1-1; TRBD1 agrees at 8 bases. The CDR3 has 15 amino acids. V trimming: 6 bases; J trimming: 0 bases; junction bases outside the gene matches: 6. Germline CDR1 LNHDA, CDR2 SQIVND (reference sequence). The DNA of the CDR3 is TGTGCCAGTAGGGAAGGACAGGGATTGAACACTGAAGCTTTCTTT. Amino acids: CASREGQGLNTEAFF.

Here the CDR3 reads CASSLDPVGQPIYQPQHF. The DNA for the CDR3 is TGTGCCAGCAGCTTAGACCCTGTGGGGCAGCCGATTTATCAGCCCCAGCATTTT. The chain has TRBV7-9 and TRBJ1-5; TRBD1 is a possible D gene (5 bases). Germline loops: CDR1 SEHNR, CDR2 FQNEAQ (reference sequence). The CDR3 has 18 amino acids. V lost 1 base and J lost 5, with 21 bases in between. Combining the CDR3 with reference TRBV7-9 and TRBJ1-5 gives the whole variable domain DTGVSQNPRHKITKRGQNVTFRCDPISEHNRLYWYRQTLGQGPEFLTYFQNEAQLEKSRLLSDRFSAERPKGSFSTLEIQRTEQGDSAMYLCASSLDPVGQPIYQPQHFGDGTRLSIL.